This entry describes one T cell receptor beta chain. Sequenced by immunoSEQ multiplex PCR; TCRdb stores in-frame clones only, minus some. This sample has around 250,000 clones; around 88% occur once, and the top ten carry 2.9%. Treatment reported: around 19 received Ad26.COV2.S at low or high dose, single or two shots; 5 received placebo; per-sample allocation not given. Sampling took place 63 days after the first vaccine or placebo injection. This entry comes from a study of Ad26.COV2.S vaccination and SARS-CoV-2 variants. The wider study: The Ad26.COV2.S arm of the COV1001 trial was where the donor was placed.

The sample in question was peripheral blood, obtained in a trial of Ad26.COV2.S vaccine versus placebo. The source is a person aged 18 to 59 who received the Ad26.COV2.S COVID-19 vaccine or a placebo.

CDR3 bases: TGTGCCAGCAGTGTCTCCGGGACCCCGAACACTGAAGCTTTCTTT. Translated, it gives CASSVSGTPNTEAFF. The chain couples TRBV27 to TRBJ1-1; perhaps TRBD1 as D (5 bases). V was shortened by 5 bases and J by 1 base, with 14 bases between the two germline ends. Germline CDR1 reads MNHEY; CDR2 reads SMNVEV (reference sequence). CDR3 size: 15 residues.